This TCR beta chain is drawn from a study of cytomegalovirus exposure and HLA in healthy donors. The germline CDR1 and CDR2 sequences are SGHTA and FQGNSA. The trim removed 5 bases at V and 9 bases at J, leaving 11 bases unmatched. The CDR3 spans 15 residues. Regarding this clone: Its matching antigen is unknown.

Findings of the study overall: Listed as cytomegalovirus-associated were about 160 TCR beta chains. In a later analysis, productive TCRs from donors in an Asian-associated ancestry cluster reportedly carried fewer N-insertions than the cohort mean.

The PCR used 60 Vbeta and 13 Jbeta primers. Sequencing was performed with immunoSEQ multiplex PCR; in TCRdb, only in-frame clones are kept and a portion is missing. The table includes about 87,000 clones, roughly three quarters detected once. This TCR was recovered from a middle-aged woman in good health and CMV-seronegative. Input material: PBMCs. The chain carries TRBV7-2 and TRBJ2-1; 9 bases match TRBD1. DNA of the CDR3: TGTGCCAGCAGCCAACGTGCCGGGACAGGGAGTGAGCAGTTCTTC. It specifies CASSQRAGTGSEQFF.